Presented here are 17 T cell receptor beta chains from one specimen sequenced in a study of T cell changes during pregnancy in multiple sclerosis. Repertoires were generated with immunoSEQ multiplex PCR, while TCRdb's copy carries only in-frame clones and drops some. Here the sample spans fewer than 20,000 clones, about 90% being singletons. The sample was CD8+ T cells from peripheral blood mononuclear cells, taken in the third trimester of pregnancy. The receptor set was obtained from a female donor in good health, enrolled as a control in a pregnancy study.

This clone showed up just once. The chain couples TRBV28 to TRBJ1-5, with D possibly matching TRBD1 (6 bases). This CDR3 contains 15 residues. Germline CDR1 is MDHEN and CDR2 is SYDVKM. V lost 5 bases to trimming and J lost 2 bases, with 13 bases between them. The CDR3 bases are TGTGCCAGCAGTCCGCGGACAGCTGGCAATCAGCCCCAGCATTTT. This translates into CASSPRTAGNQPQHF.

The chain uses TRBV27 and TRBJ2-3; 10 bases line up with TRBD2. The V and J ends lost 3 bases and 4 bases, in that order; junction bases with no gene match: 4. Germline V gene sequence: CDR1 MNHEY, CDR2 SMNVEV (reference sequence). The CDR3 runs 15 residues. This CDR3 is CASSFLAGVSDTQYF. In DNA, the CDR3 is TGTGCCAGCAGTTTCCTAGCGGGGGTATCAGATACGCAGTATTTT.

The chain joins TRBV6-1 to TRBJ2-7; no clear D. Germline V gene lookup returns CDR1 MNHNS and CDR2 SASEGT. Trimming removed 7 bases at V and 6 bases at J, with 13 bases between. The CDR3 sequence is 12 residues long. The CDR3 DNA reads TGTGCCAGCAACAACCCGGAGCTCGAGCAGTACTTC. This translates into CASNNPELEQYF.

The chain uses TRBV28 and TRBJ1-2; D unclear. The CDR3 is made up of 13 amino acids. The germline CDR1 and CDR2 sequences are MDHEN and SYDVKM. The V gene lost 5 bases and the J gene lost 1 base, with 8 bases spanning the gap. The CDR3, as DNA: TGTGCCAGCAGTCCCCCTATTAACTATGGCTACACCTTC. Protein product: CASSPPINYGYTF.

The chain recombines TRBV6-1 with TRBJ2-3; 9 nucleotides agree with TRBD2. The germline V gene has CDR1 MNHNS and CDR2 SASEGT. This CDR3 is built from 15 residues. The trim removed 2 bases at V and 4 bases at J, leaving 4 bases unmatched. As DNA, the CDR3 is TGTGCCAGCAGTGAAAGGGCGGGGGGGCCAGATACGCAGTATTTT. It encodes CASSERAGGPDTQYF.

CDR3 DNA sequence: TGTGCCAGCAGTCCTTATGAGACCCAGTACTTC. Amino acids: CASSPYETQYF. This chain joins TRBV11-2 and TRBJ2-5; D ambiguous. The germline V gene encodes CDR1 SGHAT and CDR2 FQNNGV. V was pared by 6 bases and J by 5 bases, with 7 bases between. The CDR3 spans 11 residues.

The chain couples TRBV5-4 to TRBJ2-1, with 7 positions matching TRBD2. This CDR3 comprises 14 residues. CDR1 and CDR2 (germline): SGHNT, YYREEE (reference sequence). The J segment lost 5 bases and the V segment lost 6 bases, leaving 8 bases of the junction unmatched. The CDR3 bases are TGTGCCAGCATGGAAAGCGGGAACGACAATGAGCAGTTCTTC. This sequence encodes CASMESGNDNEQFF.

The J gene is TRBJ2-7, the V gene TRBV7-2; no reliable D call. V was shortened by 4 bases and J by 0 bases, with 7 bases between the two germline ends. This CDR3 contains 13 residues. Germline V gene data show CDR1 as SGHTA and CDR2 as FQGNSA. The CDR3 DNA follows: TGTGCCAGCAGCTCCCCGAGCTCCTACGAGCAGTACTTC. Translation gives CASSSPSSYEQYF. Together with reference TRBV7-2 and TRBJ2-7, the CDR3 gives the full variable domain: GAGVSQSPSNKVTEKGKDVELRCDPISGHTALYWYRQSLGQGLEFLIYFQGNSAPDKSGLPSDRFSAERTGGSVSTLTIQRTQQEDSAVYLCASSSPSSYEQYFGPGTRLTVT.

V is TRBV5-1 and J is TRBJ1-2, with D perhaps matching TRBD1 (5 bases). CDR3 length: 14 residues. Trimming cost V 5 bases and J 6 bases, with 17 bases left between them. Per the germline V gene, CDR1 is SGHRS and CDR2 is YFSETQ. The DNA of the CDR3 is TGCGCCAGCAGATACCCCCAGGGCGGGAATGGCTACACCTTC. Translation: CASRYPQGGNGYTF. The full variable domain, with the rest looked up from reference TRBV5-1 and TRBJ1-2, is KAGVTQTPRYLIKTRGQQVTLSCSPISGHRSVSWYQQTPGQGLQFLFEYFSETQRNKGNFPGRFSGRQFSNSRSEMNVSTLELGDSALYLCASRYPQGGNGYTFGSGTRLTVV.

The gene calls are TRBV29-1 and TRBJ1-2, with 8 nucleotides matching TRBD1. The V gene's germline CDR1 is SQVTM and CDR2 ANQGSEA. The CDR3 has 11 residues. V shed 6 bases and J 9 bases; nucleotides not matched to a gene: 6. CDR3 coding DNA: TGCAGCGTGGCAGACAGGGGTAGCTACACCTTC. This sequence encodes CSVADRGSYTF.

The chain carries TRBV27 and TRBJ2-3; maybe TRBD2 (6 bases). Germline CDR1 reads MNHEY; CDR2 reads SMNVEV (reference sequence). V lost 7 bases, J lost 5 bases, and 31 bases lay in between. This CDR3 has 19 amino acids. Here the CDR3 reads CASTSRMGFRRAQEDTQYF. In nucleotides, the CDR3 is TGTGCCAGCACTTCTCGAATGGGTTTTAGGAGGGCGCAAGAAGATACGCAGTATTTT.

The chain couples TRBV5-6 to TRBJ2-7, with 9 bases that match TRBD1. From germline, CDR1 is SGHDT and CDR2 YYEEEE. V gave up 4 bases and J gave up 2 bases; unmatched junction bases: 4. The CDR3 consists of 14 residues. The CDR3 is CASSHGDRAYEQYF. CDR3 DNA: TGTGCCAGCAGCCATGGGGACAGGGCCTACGAGCAGTACTTC.

The chain recombines TRBV27 with TRBJ2-1; 9 bases agree with TRBD1. CDR3 length: 15 residues. J gave up 4 bases and V 4 bases, and 5 bases lay outside the gene matches. Germline V gene data show CDR1 as MNHEY and CDR2 as SMNVEV (reference sequence). CDR3 coding DNA: TGTGCCAGCAGTTCACCGGGACAGGGTTACAATGAGCAGTTCTTC. Its protein product is CASSSPGQGYNEQFF.

The V and J genes are TRBV6-5 and TRBJ1-1; the D is unclear. Trimming removed 2 bases at V and 0 bases at J, with 13 bases between. CDR1 and CDR2 from the germline V gene are MNHEY and SVGAGI. This CDR3 spans 16 amino acids. CDR3 amino acids: CASSYTRFPLNTEAFF. The CDR3 region has the DNA TGTGCCAGCAGTTACACCAGGTTTCCCCTGAACACTGAAGCTTTCTTT.

This rearrangement joins TRBV11-2 to TRBJ1-2; 7 nucleotides line up with TRBD1. The V segment lost 0 bases and the J segment 8 bases; nucleotides outside the gene matches: 6. The germline V gene encodes CDR1 SGHAT and CDR2 FQNNGV. The CDR3 is 14 residues long. The CDR3 is CASSLDLRGQGYTF. The DNA for the CDR3 is TGTGCCAGCAGCTTAGATCTAAGGGGGCAGGGCTACACCTTC.

V is TRBV27 and J is TRBJ2-7; 12 bases fit TRBD2. The CDR3 is 15 amino acids. Losses at the gene ends were 3 bases for V and 4 bases for J; bases not matched to a gene: 4. Germline lookup yields CDR1 MNHEY and CDR2 SMNVEV (reference sequence). The CDR3 spells CASSFGTSGYYEQYF. In nucleotides, the CDR3 is TGTGCCAGCAGTTTTGGGACTAGCGGGTATTACGAGCAGTACTTC.

This chain links TRBV27 with TRBJ1-1; the D is unclear. The CDR3 consists of 12 residues. Germline V gene sequence: CDR1 MNHEY, CDR2 SMNVEV (reference sequence). V shed 4 bases and J shed 3 bases, with 6 bases lying between them. The CDR3 loop is CASSSGDTEAFF. The CDR3 DNA sequence: TGTGCCAGCAGTTCCGGGGACACTGAAGCTTTCTTT.